In its sample, the clone carrying this T cell receptor beta chain was seen many times. The sample belongs to a study of molecular identifiers for immune sequencing clone quantification. Turning to the study itself: In replicates, the authors split RNA from about 19,000 or 110,000 naive CD8 cells five ways and sequenced four.

Germline CDR1 reads MDHEN; CDR2 reads SYDVKM. V was cut by 2 bases and J by 2 bases, with 13 bases left in between. The CDR3 covers 15 residues. Libraries of bulk TCR were made by previously described methods (with listed TCR primers). TCRdb fed the PCR reads into MiXCR, producing one record per CDR3 protein. The sample consists of 550,000 to 750,000 distinct CDR3 sequences, 15% to 20% of them appearing once. For naive CD8 T cells, sorting used the CD8+CD4-CCR7+CD45RA+ phenotype. The source material was naive CD8+ T cells from blood, with Jurkat cell RNA spiked in. Subset reported: FACS-sorted CD8+CD4-CCR7+CD45RA+ naive T cells. J is TRBJ2-7 and V is TRBV28; maybe TRBD2 (6 bases). This receptor was obtained from a human donor in good health. Some libraries in this study had Jurkat cell RNA spiked in. CDR3 in amino acids: CASSLGGTVAYEQYF. The DNA of the CDR3 is TGTGCCAGCAGTTTAGGAGGGACGGTTGCCTACGAGCAGTACTTC.